The entry that follows covers one T cell receptor (beta chain) sequence. Its cognate antigen is unknown. Following autologous stem cell transplantation, relapse occurred in every patient, and exposure to brentuximab vedotin varied. Isolation of CD4+ T cells from thawed PBMCs was performed by magnetic negative selection. CDR1 SGHTA and CDR2 FQGNSA come from the germline V gene. The CDR3 totals 14 residues. V lost 5 bases, J lost 5 bases, and 6 bases stayed unmatched. This sample is part of a study of PD-1 blockade in classical Hodgkin lymphoma. TCRdb keeps only in-frame clones here, not all; method: immunoSEQ multiplex PCR. The sample shows 16,000 or so clones, around four fifths of them seen only once. General observations from the study: Healthy donors were reported to have higher baseline TCR diversity than newly diagnosed patients.

The rearrangement uses TRBV7-2 and TRBJ1-1; 9 positions match TRBD1. The receptor comes from a human donor with classical Hodgkin lymphoma. The material sequenced was CD4+ T cells from blood, taken at baseline. This chain's CDR3 is CASSVQGARTEAFF. The DNA of the CDR3 is TGTGCCAGCAGCGTACAGGGGGCTAGGACTGAAGCTTTCTTT.